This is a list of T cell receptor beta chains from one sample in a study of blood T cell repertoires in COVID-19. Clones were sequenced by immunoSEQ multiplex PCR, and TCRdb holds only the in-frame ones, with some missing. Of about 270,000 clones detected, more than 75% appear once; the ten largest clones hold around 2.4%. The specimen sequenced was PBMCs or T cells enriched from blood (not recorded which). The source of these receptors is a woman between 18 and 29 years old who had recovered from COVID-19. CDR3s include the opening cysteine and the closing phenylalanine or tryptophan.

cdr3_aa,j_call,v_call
CASSLGGQGIYEQYF,TRBJ2-7,TRBV5-1
CASRTSRGRNSPLHF,TRBJ1-6,TRBV2
CSVEDGAIYGYTF,TRBJ1-2,TRBV29-1
CASSQDIPAGGNQPQHF,TRBJ1-5,TRBV4-3
CATGTSGSIGELFF,TRBJ2-2,TRBV27
CASSYSLEGRTEAFF,TRBJ1-1,TRBV6-2/TRBV6-3
CASSPDYGYTF,TRBJ1-2,TRBV6-2/TRBV6-3
CASTQEGTGVGYGYTF,TRBJ1-2,TRBV2
CASSLSSGEQPQHF,TRBJ1-5,TRBV28
CASSRQDIRPGYTF,TRBJ1-2,TRBV6-5
CAWSVKRGETQYF,TRBJ2-5,TRBV30
CASTVGGLGTYEQYF,TRBJ2-7,TRBV5-1
CASSLDGTGVYEQYF,TRBJ2-7,TRBV7-2
CASSSLGGTDTQYF,TRBJ2-3,TRBV7-3
CATTSTDLNTEAFF,TRBJ1-1,TRBV15
CASSSPVLETQYF,TRBJ2-5,TRBV5-5
CASGGPLWQYSNQPQHF,TRBJ1-5,TRBV10-2
CAWSVSREGYTF,TRBJ1-2,TRBV30
CASRKEVEQFF,TRBJ2-1,TRBV2
CASSLARAGGGSYEQYF,TRBJ2-7,TRBV7-2
CASSLAGTTDTQYF,TRBJ2-3,TRBV7-2
CASSSWLAYEQYF,TRBJ2-7,TRBV5-1
CASSQGGAGGPRSYNEQFF,TRBJ2-1,TRBV4-1
CASSLAGGPSGNTIYF,TRBJ1-3,TRBV5-4
CASSYPATGEAKNIQYF,TRBJ2-4,TRBV11-2
CASSQGQGQTYNEQFF,TRBJ2-1,TRBV14
CASSPPGTQNSPLHF,TRBJ1-6,TRBV3-1/TRBV3-2
CASSPGTSNNEQFF,TRBJ2-1,TRBV7-2
CSVQTGGYGYTF,TRBJ1-2,TRBV29-1
CASSPLGGGPPGGQYF,TRBJ2-5,TRBV7-2
CASSRLDRGNTEAFF,TRBJ1-1,TRBV4-1
CASTLAGGSHEQFF,TRBJ2-1,TRBV19
CASSLYPSSYNSPLHF,TRBJ1-6,TRBV11-3
CASSIGGLSYEQYF,TRBJ2-7,TRBV19
CASSLDGTGSTDTQYF,TRBJ2-3,TRBV5-1
CASSQDTGPNTIYF,TRBJ1-3,TRBV14
CASSRDRGSYEQYF,TRBJ2-7,TRBV18
CASRPPAGRSNEQFF,TRBJ2-1,TRBV7-9
CASSERTGDTGELFF,TRBJ2-2,TRBV9
CASSHPGGIEAFF,TRBJ1-1,TRBV5-5
CAWSEGGDQSPLHF,TRBJ1-6,TRBV30
CASSPIDRNQPQHF,TRBJ1-5,TRBV6-5
CASSWIDSTYEQYF,TRBJ2-7,TRBV5-4
CASRGGGGDEQFF,TRBJ2-1,TRBV19
CASSMRDRGYTDTQYF,TRBJ2-3,TRBV5-1
CAYFGGPNSPLHF,TRBJ1-6,TRBV30
CATPSQAGNSPLHF,TRBJ1-6,TRBV5-1
CASTPLPGQEGSNQPQHF,TRBJ1-5,TRBV27
CAWSKRAGPGNQPQHF,TRBJ1-5,TRBV30
CASSQTGQGAHNEQFF,TRBJ2-1,TRBV3-1/TRBV3-2
CASSYRTPSTDTQYF,TRBJ2-3,TRBV11-2
CASSPTGKGYGYTF,TRBJ1-2,TRBV6-5
CASTRGETQYF,TRBJ2-5,TRBV12-3/TRBV12-4
CASRRQGNTGELFF,TRBJ2-2,TRBV6-5
CASSVGTESYNSPLHF,TRBJ1-6,TRBV5-1
CASSIEAGDVKTQYF,TRBJ2-5,TRBV19
CASSQDSVSGANVLTF,TRBJ2-6,TRBV3-1/TRBV3-2
CASSEYPTSYEQYF,TRBJ2-7,TRBV6-1